These 4 T cell receptor beta chains came from one sample sequenced in a study of regulatory T cells in long-lasting Graves disease. To make TCR beta libraries, researchers used iRepertoire HTBI primers and Arm-PCR of CDR3 regions. TCRdb called the multiplex PCR reads again in MiXCR, with one record for every CDR3 protein. In the table there are a few hundred thousand distinct CDR3 sequences, roughly 21% of which are singletons. Described time point: persistent/refractory GD, antithyroid drugs over 5 years with positive TRAb. TCR sequences were obtained from RNA taken from PBMCs. The starting material was peripheral blood mononuclear cells (PBMCs), obtained when the disease was refractory, from a patient treated with antithyroid drugs. The receptors were sampled from a female donor with Graves disease.

This chain links TRBV3-1 with TRBJ1-5; D is undetermined. With 2 bases removed from V and 0 bases from J, the gap between germline ends came to 8 bases. There are 15 residues in the CDR3. The germline gives CDR1 LGHDT, CDR2 YNNKEL (reference sequence). The DNA of the CDR3 is TGTGCCAGCAGCCAATTGTCTGGTAGCAATCAGCCCCAGCATTTT. Translation: CASSQLSGSNQPQHF. Full variable domain (rest looked up from reference TRBV3-1 and TRBJ1-5): DTAVSQTPKYLVTQMGNDKSIKCEQNLGHDTMYWYKQDSKKFLKIMFSYNNKELIINETVPNRFSPKSPDKAHLNLHINSLELGDSAVYFCASSQLSGSNQPQHFGDGTRLSIL.

This clonotype has a handful of counts. The V call is TRBV30, the J call TRBJ1-1; 7 bases map to TRBD1. V trimming: 5 bases; J trimming: 3 bases; junction bases outside the gene matches: 6. Looked up from germline, CDR1 is GTSNPN and CDR2 is SVGIG (reference sequence). This CDR3 has 13 amino acids. This CDR3 reads CAWGFDRDTEAFF. The CDR3 DNA reads TGTGCCTGGGGATTCGACAGGGACACTGAAGCTTTCTTT. The full variable domain, in which reference TRBV30 and TRBJ1-1 provide the parts outside the CDR3, is SQTIHQWPATLVQPVGSPLSLECTVEGTSNPNLYWYRQAAGRGLQLLFYSVGIGQISSEVPQNLSASRPQDRQFILSSKKLLLSDSGFYLCAWGFDRDTEAFFGQGTRLTVV.

A few counts support this clonotype. This chain joins TRBV12-3 or TRBV12-4 and TRBJ2-7; 7 nucleotides match TRBD1. V lost 6 bases to trimming and J lost 6 bases; unmatched junction nucleotides: 11. This CDR3 spans 14 amino acids. CDR3 DNA sequence: TGTGCCAGCAGCCGGGACAGCGCCCGGTCCGAGCAGTACTTC. Its protein product is CASSRDSARSEQYF.

This clonotype was picked up a small number of times. The chain combines TRBV20-1 with TRBJ1-1; D may be TRBD1 (5 bases). The germline V and J ends were trimmed by 3 bases and 1 base, with 12 bases remaining between them. Germline CDR1 is DFQATT and CDR2 is SNEGSKA (reference sequence). This CDR3 region has 14 residues. The CDR3: CSASHGGGNTEAFF. As DNA, the CDR3 is TGCAGTGCTAGCCACGGGGGGGGGAACACTGAAGCTTTCTTT.